These 3 T cell receptor beta chains originate from one sample sequenced in a study of blood T cell repertoires in COVID-19. The table came from immunoSEQ multiplex PCR; TCRdb's copy has only in-frame clones and leaves some out. The table shows around 92,000 clones, with 75% to 90% occurring only once. Sequencing input: peripheral blood. All receptors derive from an elderly woman with active COVID-19.

J is TRBJ2-2 and V is TRBV12-2; TRBD1 reflects the table's D call only, with no check against the DNA. TRBV12-2 is a pseudogene locus. CDR3 length equals 18 residues. CDR3 nucleotides: TGTGCAAGTCGCCCTCTGGTCAAACAGGGGGTGTGCCCCGGGGAGCTGTTTTTT. It codes for CASRPLVKQGVCPGELFF.

The V gene is TRBV7-8, the J gene TRBJ2-2; perhaps TRBD1 as D (5 bases). The length of the CDR3 is 16 residues. Germline assignment: CDR1 SGHVS and CDR2 FQNEAQ. V was shortened by 3 bases and J by 0 bases, with 11 bases between the two germline ends. The CDR3 coding sequence is TGTGCCAGCAGCTTCCAGGGAATAGCGAACACCGGGGAGCTGTTTTTT. It yields the protein CASSFQGIANTGELFF.

This clone was observed a few times. Compared with germline, one end of the junction differs, possibly owing to a read error. This chain uses TRBV7-7 with TRBJ2-1, with D perhaps being TRBD1 or TRBD2 (6 bases each). This CDR3 comprises 15 residues. Germline V gene data show CDR1 as SSHAT and CDR2 as FNYEAQ (reference sequence). This CDR3 reads CASSLAAGTIFEQFF. The CDR3 DNA follows: TGTGCTAGCAGCTTAGCGGCAGGGACAATATTCGAGCAGTTCTTC. The full variable domain, completed using reference TRBV7-7 and TRBJ2-1, is GAGVSQSPRYKVTKRGQDVTLRCDPISSHATLYWYQQALGQGPEFLTYFNYEAQPDKSGLPSDRFSAERPEGSISTLTIQRTEQRDSAMYRCASSLAAGTIFEQFFGPGTRLTVL.